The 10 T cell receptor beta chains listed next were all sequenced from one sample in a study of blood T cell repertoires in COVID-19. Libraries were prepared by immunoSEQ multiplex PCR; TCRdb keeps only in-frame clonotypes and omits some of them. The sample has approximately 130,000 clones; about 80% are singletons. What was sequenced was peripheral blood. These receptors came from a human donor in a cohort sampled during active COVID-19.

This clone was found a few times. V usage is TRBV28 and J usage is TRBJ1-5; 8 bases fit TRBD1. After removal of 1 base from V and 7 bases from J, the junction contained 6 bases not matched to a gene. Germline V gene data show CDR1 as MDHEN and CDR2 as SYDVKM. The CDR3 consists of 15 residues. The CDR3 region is CASSLSPGGEQPQHF. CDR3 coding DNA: TGTGCCAGCAGTTTATCTCCAGGGGGCGAACAGCCCCAGCATTTT.

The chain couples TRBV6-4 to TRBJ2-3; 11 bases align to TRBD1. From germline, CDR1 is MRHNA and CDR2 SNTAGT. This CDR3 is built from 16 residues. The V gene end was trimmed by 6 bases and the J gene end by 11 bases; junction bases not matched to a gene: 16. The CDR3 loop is CASRPTPGQGVGRQYF. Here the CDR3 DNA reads TGTGCCAGCAGACCCACTCCGGGACAGGGGGTCGGAAGGCAGTATTTT.

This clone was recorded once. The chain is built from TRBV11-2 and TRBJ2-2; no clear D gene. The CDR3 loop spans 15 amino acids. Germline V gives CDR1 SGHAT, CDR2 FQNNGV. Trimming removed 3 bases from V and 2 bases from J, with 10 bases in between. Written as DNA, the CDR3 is TGTGCCAGCAGCTTGGTTGCCAGAAACACCGGGGAGCTGTTTTTT. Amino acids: CASSLVARNTGELFF.

The CDR3: CASSYEGAGQPQHF. The DNA for the CDR3 is TGTGCCAGCAGTTACGAGGGGGCTGGCCAGCCCCAGCATTTT. The chain carries TRBV6-6 and TRBJ1-5; TRBD1 matches 7 bases. The CDR3 sequence is 14 residues long. With 2 bases clipped from V and 7 bases from J, the junction kept 5 bases outside the gene matches. The germline CDR1 and CDR2 sequences are MNHNY and SVGAGI (reference sequence).

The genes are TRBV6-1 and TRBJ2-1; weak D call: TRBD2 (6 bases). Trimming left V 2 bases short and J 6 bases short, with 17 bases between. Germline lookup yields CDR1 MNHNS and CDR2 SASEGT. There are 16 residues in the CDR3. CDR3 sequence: CASSENWGGLGNEQFF. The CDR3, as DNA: TGTGCCAGCAGTGAAAATTGGGGAGGTCTGGGCAATGAGCAGTTCTTC.

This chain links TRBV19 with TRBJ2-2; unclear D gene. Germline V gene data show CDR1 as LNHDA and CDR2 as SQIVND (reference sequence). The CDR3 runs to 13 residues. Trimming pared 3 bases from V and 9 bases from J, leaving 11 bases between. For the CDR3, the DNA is TGTGCCAGTAGTATCTATCAGGCCCGGGAGCTGTTTTTT. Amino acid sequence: CASSIYQARELFF.

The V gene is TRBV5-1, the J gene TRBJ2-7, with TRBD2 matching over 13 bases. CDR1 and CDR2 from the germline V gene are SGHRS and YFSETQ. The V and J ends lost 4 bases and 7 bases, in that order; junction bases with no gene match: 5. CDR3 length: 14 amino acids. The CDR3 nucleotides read TGCGCCAGCAGCGTGACTAGCGGGGGGTATGAGCAGTACTTC. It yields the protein CASSVTSGGYEQYF.

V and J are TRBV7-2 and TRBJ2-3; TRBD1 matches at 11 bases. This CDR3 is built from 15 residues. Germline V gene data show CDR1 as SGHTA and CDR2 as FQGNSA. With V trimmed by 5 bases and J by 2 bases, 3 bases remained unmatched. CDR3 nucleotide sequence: TGTGCCAGCAGCCTGGACAGGGGGCTCACAGATACGCAGTATTTT. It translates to CASSLDRGLTDTQYF. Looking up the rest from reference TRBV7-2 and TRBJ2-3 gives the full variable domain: GAGVSQSPSNKVTEKGKDVELRCDPISGHTALYWYRQSLGQGLEFLIYFQGNSAPDKSGLPSDRFSAERTGGSVSTLTIQRTQQEDSAVYLCASSLDRGLTDTQYFGPGTRLTVL.

DNA for the CDR3: TGTGCCAGCAGTCTAGCGGGGGGGACCTACAATGAGCAGTTCTTC. Translation gives CASSLAGGTYNEQFF. The chain links TRBV6-5 to TRBJ2-1; 12 nucleotides match TRBD2. Trimming removed 5 bases from V and 2 bases from J; junction bases left unmatched: 1. Germline CDR1 and CDR2: MNHEY and SVGAGI. This CDR3 comprises 15 residues.

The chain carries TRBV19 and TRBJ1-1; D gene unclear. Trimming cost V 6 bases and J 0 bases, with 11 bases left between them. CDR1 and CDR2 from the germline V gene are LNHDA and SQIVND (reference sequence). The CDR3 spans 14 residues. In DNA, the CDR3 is TGTGCCAGTAGCATTACAGTAATGAACACTGAAGCTTTCTTT. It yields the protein CASSITVMNTEAFF. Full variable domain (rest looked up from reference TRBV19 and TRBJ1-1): DGGITQSPKYLFRKEGQNVTLSCEQNLNHDAMYWYRQDPGQGLRLIYYSQIVNDFQKGDIAEGYSVSREKKESFPLTVTSAQKNPTAFYLCASSITVMNTEAFFGQGTRLTVV.